The 24 T cell receptor beta chains below all came from one sample that was sequenced in a study of CD8+ T cells in alopecia areata. Treatment in this sample: oral pan-JAK inhibitor, 5-10 mg twice daily. Following extraction, RNA underwent reverse transcription to cDNA, which served as the sequencing template. TCRdb's table, derived via immunoSEQ multiplex PCR, lists solely in-frame clones and lacks some. The table includes 200,000 or so clones, roughly 60% detected once. Sequencing used CD4+ T cells sorted from blood, obtained at week 24, from a patient treated with tofacitinib. Receptors were obtained from a human donor with alopecia areata.

This chain connects TRBV4-3 to TRBJ2-2; D possibly matches TRBD1 or TRBD2 (5 bases each). Trimming cost V 0 bases and J 7 bases, with 18 bases left between them. The length of the CDR3 is 17 residues. Germline V gene data show CDR1 as LGHNA and CDR2 as YSLEER. The CDR3 loop reads CASSQDPGATGSGELFF. CDR3 nucleotides: TGCGCCAGCAGCCAAGACCCCGGGGCGACGGGAAGCGGGGAGCTGTTTTTT.

The V gene is TRBV2, the J gene TRBJ1-1; tentatively, D is TRBD1 (6 bases). Trimming cost V 7 bases and J 0 bases, with 15 bases left between them. In germline, CDR1 is SNHLY, CDR2 FYNNEI. CDR3 length: 15 residues. The DNA of the CDR3 is TGTGCCAGCACTGCGACAGGAGACATGAACACTGAAGCTTTCTTT. This codes for CASTATGDMNTEAFF.

The chain uses TRBV15 and TRBJ2-7; 10 bases align to TRBD1. The germline gives CDR1 LNHNV, CDR2 YYDKDF (reference sequence). The CDR3 is 15 amino acids. V lost 4 bases to trimming and J lost 3 bases; unmatched junction nucleotides: 6. The chain's CDR3 is CATSIEGQGIYEQYF. CDR3 DNA sequence: TGTGCCACCAGCATAGAGGGACAGGGGATCTACGAGCAGTACTTC.

A word on this clone: Germline is not matched at one junction end, which may reflect a read error. This chain uses TRBV9 with TRBJ2-7; 9 bases align to TRBD2. Germline assignment: CDR1 SGDLS and CDR2 YYNGEE. The CDR3 spans 14 residues. The CDR3 DNA reads as TGTACCAGCAGCCTTAGCGGGAGCGCCTACGAGCAGTACTTC. It yields the protein CTSSLSGSAYEQYF.

The CDR3 sequence is CASSQGPGSRDIHDGYTF. CDR3 nucleotides: TGCGCCAGCAGCCAAGGACCCGGGAGCCGTGATATCCACGATGGCTACACCTTC. The chain combines TRBV4-3 with TRBJ1-2; D is ambiguous. Germline V gene sequence: CDR1 LGHNA, CDR2 YSLEER. The CDR3 extends over 18 amino acids. V gave up 1 base and J gave up 6 bases, with 24 bases separating them.

CDR3 DNA: TGTGCCTGGAGTTCACAGGGGTTTTCCAATGAGCAGTTCTTC. Residues: CAWSSQGFSNEQFF. This chain links TRBV30 with TRBJ2-1; 7 bases align to TRBD1. V gave up 2 bases and J gave up 6 bases; unmatched junction bases: 7. Germline CDR1 reads GTSNPN; CDR2 reads SVGIG (reference sequence). The CDR3 consists of 14 residues.

This chain connects TRBV27 to TRBJ2-7, with D maybe TRBD2 (5 bases). The germline CDR1 and CDR2 sequences are MNHEY and SMNVEV (reference sequence). V dropped 6 bases and J dropped 6 bases, with 15 bases sitting between them. This CDR3 has 13 residues. CDR3 sequence reads: CASSRSTRAEQYF. As DNA, the CDR3 is TGTGCCAGCAGCCGCTCCACTAGAGCCGAGCAGTACTTC.

The V call is TRBV19, the J call TRBJ2-5; either TRBD1 or TRBD2 may fit D (5 bases each). V was clipped by 9 bases and J by 2 bases, with 10 bases between them. The V gene's germline CDR1 is LNHDA and CDR2 SQIVND (reference sequence). The CDR3 totals 12 residues. CDR3 DNA sequence: TGTGCCAGCGGGGCCGTTCAAGAGACCCAGTACTTC. Encoded protein: CASGAVQETQYF.

This clone was seen more than once but under ten times. This chain connects TRBV4-3 to TRBJ1-1; D is unclear. The germline gives CDR1 LGHNA, CDR2 YSLEER. This CDR3 comprises 14 residues. V lost 0 bases and J 1 base, leaving 6 bases between the germline ends. The CDR3 region is CASSQDLRNTEAFF. The CDR3 DNA reads TGCGCCAGCAGCCAAGATCTCCGGAACACTGAAGCTTTCTTT.

J is TRBJ1-2 and V is TRBV6-5; D gene uncertain. The V gene's germline CDR1 is MNHEY and CDR2 SVGAGI. The CDR3 length is 13 residues. V gave up 6 bases and J gave up 5 bases, with 13 bases separating them. The CDR3 protein is CASRTTREYGYTF. CDR3 bases: TGTGCCAGCAGGACAACAAGAGAATATGGCTACACCTTC.

This clone was counted a few times. J is TRBJ2-1 and V is TRBV29-1, with 10 nucleotides matching TRBD2. Unmatched junction bases numbered 4, after V lost 2 bases and J lost 6 bases. The germline gives CDR1 SQVTM, CDR2 ANQGSEA. The CDR3 loop spans 14 amino acids. The CDR3 region has the DNA TGCAGCGTTGAACGTAGCGGGAGGATCAATGAGCAGTTCTTC. Protein sequence: CSVERSGRINEQFF.

V and J are TRBV5-1 and TRBJ1-2, with TRBD1 matching 7 bases. Germline V gene lookup returns CDR1 SGHRS and CDR2 YFSETQ. The V and J ends lost 7 bases and 2 bases, in that order; junction bases with no gene match: 8. The CDR3 totals 14 residues. Here the CDR3 reads CASYQDRENYGYTF. CDR3 sequence (DNA): TGCGCCAGCTACCAAGACAGGGAGAACTATGGCTACACCTTC.

The rearrangement links TRBV7-6 to TRBJ2-7; D gene ambiguous. V was clipped by 4 bases and J by 3 bases, with 7 bases between them. There are 12 residues in the CDR3. From germline, CDR1 is SGHVS and CDR2 FNYEAQ. CDR3 nucleotide sequence: TGTGCCAGCAGCTCCGTAGGCTACGAGCAGTACTTC. This gives the protein CASSSVGYEQYF.

The V and J genes are TRBV4-1 and TRBJ1-5; the D is unclear. The germline CDR1 and CDR2 sequences are MGHRA and YSYEKL. The CDR3 extends over 14 amino acids. The germline V and J ends were trimmed by 1 base and 5 bases, with 9 bases remaining between them. CDR3 DNA sequence: TGCGCCAGCAGCCAAGCCGTCTCGTATCAGCCCCAGCATTTT. It encodes CASSQAVSYQPQHF.

The rearrangement uses TRBV7-3 and TRBJ1-1; no clear D. The CDR3 has 14 residues. The V end was cut by 5 bases, the J end by 0 bases, with 10 bases between. The germline V gene has CDR1 SGHTA and CDR2 FQGTGA. This CDR3 is CASSLVSLNTEAFF. The CDR3 nucleotides read TGTGCCAGCAGCCTGGTCAGTTTGAACACTGAAGCTTTCTTT.

V is TRBV29-1 and J is TRBJ2-7; no reliable D call. CDR1 and CDR2 (germline): SQVTM, ANQGSEA. CDR3 length equals 13 residues. V lost 0 bases and J lost 3, with 9 bases in between. CDR3 region: CSVEEVGSYEQYF. As DNA, the CDR3 is TGCAGCGTTGAAGAGGTCGGTAGCTACGAGCAGTACTTC.

The chain has TRBV29-1 and TRBJ1-1, with 7 bases lining up with TRBD1. V shed 7 bases, J shed 4 bases, and the junction held 6 bases outside the gene matches. CDR3 size: 12 residues. Germline CDR1 reads SQVTM; CDR2 reads ANQGSEA. CDR3 sequence (DNA): TGCAGCGGACAGGGTTCGGGCACTGAAGCTTTCTTT. Protein: CSGQGSGTEAFF.

This clone came up a few times. The V and J genes are TRBV29-1 and TRBJ1-4; D is undetermined. CDR1 is SQVTM and CDR2 is ANQGSEA in the germline V gene. The CDR3 covers 15 residues. V dropped 4 bases and J dropped 0 bases, with 12 bases sitting between them. This CDR3 reads CSVVVGRATNEKLFF. The CDR3 coding sequence is TGCAGCGTTGTGGTGGGGAGGGCAACTAATGAAAAACTGTTTTTT.

V is TRBV5-1 and J is TRBJ2-7, with D tentatively TRBD1 (6 bases). The CDR3 loop spans 14 amino acids. Looked up from germline, CDR1 is SGHRS and CDR2 is YFSETQ. The V end was cut by 3 bases, the J end by 5 bases, with 15 bases between. The CDR3: CASSWGTGSDEQYF. Here the CDR3 DNA reads TGCGCCAGCAGCTGGGGAACAGGGTCCGACGAGCAGTACTTC. The entire variable domain, with the rest obtained from reference TRBV5-1 and TRBJ2-7, is as follows: KAGVTQTPRYLIKTRGQQVTLSCSPISGHRSVSWYQQTPGQGLQFLFEYFSETQRNKGNFPGRFSGRQFSNSRSEMNVSTLELGDSALYLCASSWGTGSDEQYFGPGTRLTVT.

Remarks on this clone: The sample holds other DNA sequences that translate to the same CDR3. The chain combines TRBV6-5 with TRBJ1-2, with D tentatively TRBD1 (5 bases). Deletions cut 0 bases from V and 3 bases from J, with 8 bases between. Germline CDR1 and CDR2: MNHEY and SVGAGI. The CDR3 covers 14 residues. CDR3 sequence reads: CASSYSGTDYGYTF. The DNA of the CDR3 is TGTGCCAGCAGTTACTCGGGGACGGACTATGGCTACACCTTC.

The genes are TRBV5-4 and TRBJ2-3; 10 bases are a match to TRBD1. V was pared by 4 bases and J by 3 bases, with 11 bases of the junction left unmatched. The CDR3 covers 17 residues. Germline values: CDR1 SGHNT, CDR2 YYREEE (reference sequence). CDR3 sequence (DNA): TGTGCCAGCAGCCTGGAGGGGGACAGGGGTATAACAGATACGCAGTATTTT. This gives the protein CASSLEGDRGITDTQYF. The full variable domain, its missing parts supplied by reference TRBV5-4 and TRBJ2-3, is ETGVTQSPTHLIKTRGQQVTLRCSSQSGHNTVSWYQQALGQGPQFIFQYYREEENGRGNFPPRFSGLQFPNYSSELNVNALELDDSALYLCASSLEGDRGITDTQYFGPGTRLTVL.

The chain carries TRBV29-1 and TRBJ2-7, with no clear D. This CDR3 comprises 11 residues. With 3 bases removed from V and 5 bases from J, the gap between germline ends came to 8 bases. Germline CDR1 SQVTM, CDR2 ANQGSEA. The CDR3 protein is CSVDGSNEQYF. DNA for the CDR3: TGCAGCGTTGATGGCAGCAACGAGCAGTACTTC.

V is TRBV7-8 and J is TRBJ1-2; 11 nucleotides line up with TRBD1. V lost 4 bases and J lost 8; bases outside the gene matches: 6. The CDR3 is made up of 14 amino acids. Looked up from germline, CDR1 is SGHVS and CDR2 is FQNEAQ. The CDR3 nucleotides are TGTGCCAGCAGCTCCGGACAGGGGGCAGGAGGCTACACCTTC. Amino acids: CASSSGQGAGGYTF.

This chain connects TRBV28 to TRBJ1-5; 7 nucleotides match TRBD1. Germline assignment: CDR1 MDHEN and CDR2 SYDVKM. V gave up 4 bases and J gave up 2 bases; unmatched junction bases: 17. This CDR3 is built from 19 residues. Written as DNA, the CDR3 is TGTGCCAGCAGTTACGTGCTATCCCTTGGGGGACAGCGCAATCAGCCCCAGCATTTT. It translates to CASSYVLSLGGQRNQPQHF.